The sequence of this TCR beta chain was determined in a study of patients and donors after allogeneic stem cell transplantation. This clonotype was seen a handful of times. Each CDR3 protein gets one entry after TCRdb re-called the RT-PCR reads with MiXCR. Of approximately 210,000 distinct CDR3 sequences listed, around 41% were seen once; the top ten hold approximately 32%. The germline gives CDR1 SGHRS, CDR2 YFSETQ. V lost 0 bases and J 4 bases, leaving 10 bases between the germline ends. CDR3 size: 14 residues. Sequencing was performed on blood, either unsorted or a sorted T cell fraction (not recorded which). The V gene is TRBV5-1, the J gene TRBJ2-5; D call uncertain. The sequence derives from a human donor who was either an allogeneic HSCT recipient or a stem cell or donor lymphocyte infusion donor (not recorded which). It is not recorded whose cells these are; they may come from a transplant donor. The CDR3 region has the DNA TGCGCCAGCAGCTTGGGGGTACTTGGAGAGACCCAGTACTTC. This sequence encodes CASSLGVLGETQYF. The full variable domain, completed using reference TRBV5-1 and TRBJ2-5, is KAGVTQTPRYLIKTRGQQVTLSCSPISGHRSVSWYQQTPGQGLQFLFEYFSETQRNKGNFPGRFSGRQFSNSRSEMNVSTLELGDSALYLCASSLGVLGETQYFGPGTRLLVL.